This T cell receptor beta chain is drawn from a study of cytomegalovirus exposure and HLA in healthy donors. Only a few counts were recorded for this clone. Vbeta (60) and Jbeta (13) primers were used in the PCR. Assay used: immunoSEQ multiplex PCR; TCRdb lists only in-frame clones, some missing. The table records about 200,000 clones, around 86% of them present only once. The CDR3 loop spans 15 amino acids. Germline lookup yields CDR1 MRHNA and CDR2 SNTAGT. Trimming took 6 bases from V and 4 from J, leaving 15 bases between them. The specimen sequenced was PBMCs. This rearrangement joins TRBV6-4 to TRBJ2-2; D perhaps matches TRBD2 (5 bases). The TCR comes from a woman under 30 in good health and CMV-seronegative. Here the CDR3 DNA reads TGTGCCAGCAGCCCCTCGGGCGGAGGCACCGGGGAGCTGTTTTTT. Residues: CASSPSGGGTGELFF.